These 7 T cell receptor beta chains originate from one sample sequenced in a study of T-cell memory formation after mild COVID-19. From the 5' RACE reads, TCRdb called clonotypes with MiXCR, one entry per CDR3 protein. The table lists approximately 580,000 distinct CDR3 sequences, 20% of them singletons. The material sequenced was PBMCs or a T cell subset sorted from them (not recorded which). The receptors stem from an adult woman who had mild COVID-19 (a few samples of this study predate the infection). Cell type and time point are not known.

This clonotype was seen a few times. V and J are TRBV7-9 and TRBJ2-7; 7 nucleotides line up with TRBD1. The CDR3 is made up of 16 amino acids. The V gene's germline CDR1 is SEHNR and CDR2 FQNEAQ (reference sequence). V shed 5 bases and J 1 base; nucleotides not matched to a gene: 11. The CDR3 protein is CASSHTDREISYEQYF. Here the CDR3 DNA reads TGTGCCAGCAGCCATACCGACAGGGAAATATCCTACGAGCAGTACTTC. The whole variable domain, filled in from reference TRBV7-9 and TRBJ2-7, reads DTGVSQNPRHKITKRGQNVTFRCDPISEHNRLYWYRQTLGQGPEFLTYFQNEAQLEKSRLLSDRFSAERPKGSFSTLEIQRTEQGDSAMYLCASSHTDREISYEQYFGPGTRLTVT.

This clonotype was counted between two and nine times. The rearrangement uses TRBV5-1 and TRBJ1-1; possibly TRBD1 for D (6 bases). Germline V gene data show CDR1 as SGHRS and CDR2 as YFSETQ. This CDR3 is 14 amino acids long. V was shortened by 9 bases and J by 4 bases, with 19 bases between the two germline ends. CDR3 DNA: TGCGCCACCCAATACGGCCCGGACAGCACTGAAGCTTTCTTT. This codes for CATQYGPDSTEAFF.

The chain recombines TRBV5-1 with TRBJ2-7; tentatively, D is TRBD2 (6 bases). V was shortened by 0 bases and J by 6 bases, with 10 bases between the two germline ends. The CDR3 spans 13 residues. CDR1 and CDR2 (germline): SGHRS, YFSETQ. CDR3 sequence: CASSLAGGTEQYF. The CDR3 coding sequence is TGCGCCAGCAGCTTGGCCGGAGGGACCGAGCAGTACTTC.

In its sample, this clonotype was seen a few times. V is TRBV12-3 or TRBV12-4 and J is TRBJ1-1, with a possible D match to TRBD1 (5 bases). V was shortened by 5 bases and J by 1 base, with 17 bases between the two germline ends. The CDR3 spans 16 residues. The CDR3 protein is CASSARRGRSNTEAFF. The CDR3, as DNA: TGTGCCAGCAGTGCCCGGAGGGGCAGATCGAACACTGAAGCTTTCTTT.

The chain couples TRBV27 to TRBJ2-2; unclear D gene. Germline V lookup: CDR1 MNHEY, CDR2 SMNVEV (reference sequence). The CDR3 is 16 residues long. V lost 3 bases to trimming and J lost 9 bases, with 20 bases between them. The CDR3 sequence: CASSLFWTSSGRELFF. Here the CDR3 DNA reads TGTGCCAGCAGTTTGTTTTGGACGTCCTCAGGCAGGGAGCTGTTTTTT.

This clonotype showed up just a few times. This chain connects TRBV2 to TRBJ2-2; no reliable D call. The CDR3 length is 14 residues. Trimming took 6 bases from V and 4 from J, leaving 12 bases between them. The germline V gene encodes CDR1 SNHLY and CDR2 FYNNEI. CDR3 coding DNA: TGTGCCAGCAGGATGCAAGGGCGCACCGGGGAGCTGTTTTTT. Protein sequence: CASRMQGRTGELFF.

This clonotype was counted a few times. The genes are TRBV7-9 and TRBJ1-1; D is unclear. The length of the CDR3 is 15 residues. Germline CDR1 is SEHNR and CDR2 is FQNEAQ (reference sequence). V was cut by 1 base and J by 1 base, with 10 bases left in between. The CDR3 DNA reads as TGTGCCAGCAGCTTAGGAGGGTTGGCGAACACTGAAGCTTTCTTT. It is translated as CASSLGGLANTEAFF.